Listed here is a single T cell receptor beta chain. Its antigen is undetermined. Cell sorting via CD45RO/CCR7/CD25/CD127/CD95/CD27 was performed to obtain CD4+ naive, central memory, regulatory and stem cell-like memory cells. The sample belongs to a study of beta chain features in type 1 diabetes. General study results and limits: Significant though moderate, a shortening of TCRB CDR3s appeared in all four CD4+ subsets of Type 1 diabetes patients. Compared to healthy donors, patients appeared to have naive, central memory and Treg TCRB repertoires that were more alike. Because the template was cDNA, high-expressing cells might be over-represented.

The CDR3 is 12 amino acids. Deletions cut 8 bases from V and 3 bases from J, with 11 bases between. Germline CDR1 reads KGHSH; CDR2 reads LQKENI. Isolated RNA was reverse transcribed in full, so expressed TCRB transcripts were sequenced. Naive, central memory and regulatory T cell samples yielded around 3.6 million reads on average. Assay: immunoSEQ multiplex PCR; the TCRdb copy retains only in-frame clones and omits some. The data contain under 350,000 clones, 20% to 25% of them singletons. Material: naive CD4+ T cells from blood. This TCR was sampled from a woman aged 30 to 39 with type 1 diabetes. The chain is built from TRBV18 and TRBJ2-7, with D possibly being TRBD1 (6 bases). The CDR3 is CASGGQNYEQYF. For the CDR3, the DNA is TGTGCCAGCGGCGGACAGAACTACGAGCAGTACTTC.